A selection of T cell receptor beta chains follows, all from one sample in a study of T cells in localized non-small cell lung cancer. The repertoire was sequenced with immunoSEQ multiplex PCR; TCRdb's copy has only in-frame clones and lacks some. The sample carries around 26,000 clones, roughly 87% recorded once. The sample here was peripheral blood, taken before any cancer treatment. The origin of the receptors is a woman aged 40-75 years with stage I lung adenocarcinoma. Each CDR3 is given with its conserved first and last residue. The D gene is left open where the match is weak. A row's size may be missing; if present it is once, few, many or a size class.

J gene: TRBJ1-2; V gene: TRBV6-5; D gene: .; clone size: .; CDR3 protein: CASSYSGTYGYTF; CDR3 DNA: TGTGCCAGCAGTTACTCAGGGACCTATGGCTACACCTTC
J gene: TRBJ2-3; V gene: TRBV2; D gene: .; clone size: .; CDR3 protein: CASSEVLAYGTDTQYF; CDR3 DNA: TGTGCCAGCAGTGAGGTGTTAGCTTATGGCACAGATACGCAGTATTTT
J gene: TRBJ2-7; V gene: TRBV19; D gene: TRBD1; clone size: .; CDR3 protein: CASSVTGGYPSYEQYF; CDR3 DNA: TGTGCCAGTAGTGTAACAGGGGGCTACCCCTCCTACGAGCAGTACTTC
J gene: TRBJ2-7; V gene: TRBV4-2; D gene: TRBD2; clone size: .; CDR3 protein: CASSQDTGGYSYEQYF; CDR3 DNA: TGTGCCAGCAGCCAAGATACGGGGGGATACTCCTACGAGCAGTACTTC
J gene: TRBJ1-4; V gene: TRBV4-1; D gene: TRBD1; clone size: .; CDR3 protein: CASSETGTGAVKLFF; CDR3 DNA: TGCGCCAGCAGCGAAACCGGGACAGGGGCGGTAAAACTGTTTTTT
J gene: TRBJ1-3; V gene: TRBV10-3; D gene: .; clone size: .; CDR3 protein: CAISERGEPGNTIYF; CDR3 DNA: TGTGCCATCAGTGAGAGAGGGGAACCGGGAAACACCATATATTTT
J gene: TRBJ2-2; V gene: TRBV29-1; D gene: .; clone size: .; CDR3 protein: CSVARTANTGELFF; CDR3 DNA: TGCAGCGTTGCAAGGACGGCGAACACCGGGGAGCTGTTTTTT
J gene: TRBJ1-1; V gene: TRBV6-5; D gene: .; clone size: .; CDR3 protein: CASTDTATTEAFF; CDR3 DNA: TGTGCCAGCACTGACACGGCAACCACTGAAGCTTTCTTT
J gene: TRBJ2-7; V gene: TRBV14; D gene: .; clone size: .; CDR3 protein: CASSQGGTRTYEQYF; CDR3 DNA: TGTGCCAGCAGCCAAGGGGGTACCAGAACCTACGAGCAGTACTTC
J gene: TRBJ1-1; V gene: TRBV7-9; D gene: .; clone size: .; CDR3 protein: CASSRGRGTEAFF; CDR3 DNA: TGTGCCAGCAGTCGGGGTCGAGGGACTGAAGCTTTCTTT
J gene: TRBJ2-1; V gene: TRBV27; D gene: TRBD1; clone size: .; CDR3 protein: CASSPATGALLNEQFF; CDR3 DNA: TGTGCCAGCAGTCCCGCGACAGGGGCCCTCCTCAATGAGCAGTTCTTC
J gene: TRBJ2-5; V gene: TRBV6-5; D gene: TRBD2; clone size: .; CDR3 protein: CASSPGLAEETQYF; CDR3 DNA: TGTGCCAGCAGCCCGGGACTAGCGGAAGAGACCCAGTACTTC
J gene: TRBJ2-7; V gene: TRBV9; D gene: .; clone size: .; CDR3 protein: CASRESLPREQYF; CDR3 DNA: TGTGCCAGCAGAGAGAGCCTCCCTCGGGAGCAGTACTTC
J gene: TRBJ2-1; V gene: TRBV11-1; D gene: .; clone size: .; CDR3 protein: CASSLEIISSYNEQFF; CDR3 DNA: TGTGCCAGCAGCTTAGAGATAATAAGCTCCTACAATGAGCAGTTCTTC
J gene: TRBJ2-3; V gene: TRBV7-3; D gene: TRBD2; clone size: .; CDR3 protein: CASSLIRTSRTDTQYF; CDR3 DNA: TGTGCCAGCAGCTTAATTCGGACTAGCCGCACAGATACGCAGTATTTT
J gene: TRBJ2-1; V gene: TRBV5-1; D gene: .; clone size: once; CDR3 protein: CASGTTNSLNEQFF; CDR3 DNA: TGCGCCTCGGGGACAACCAATTCTCTCAATGAGCAGTTCTTC
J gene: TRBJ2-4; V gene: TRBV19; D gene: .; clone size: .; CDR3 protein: CASSVGSSGLAKNIQYF; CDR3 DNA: TGTGCCAGTAGTGTAGGATCCTCGGGGTTAGCCAAAAACATTCAGTACTTC
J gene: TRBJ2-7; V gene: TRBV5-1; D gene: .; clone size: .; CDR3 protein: CASSLRGISIYEQYF; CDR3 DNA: TGCGCCAGCAGCTTGAGAGGGATTAGTATCTACGAGCAGTACTTC
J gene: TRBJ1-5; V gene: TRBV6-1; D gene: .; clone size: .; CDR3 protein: CASSAVGSNQPQHF; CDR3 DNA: TGTGCCAGCAGTGCTGTAGGAAGCAATCAGCCCCAGCATTTT
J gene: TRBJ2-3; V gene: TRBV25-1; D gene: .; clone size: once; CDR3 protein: CASSERTDTQYF; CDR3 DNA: TGTGCCAGCAGTGAAAGGACAGATACGCAGTATTTT
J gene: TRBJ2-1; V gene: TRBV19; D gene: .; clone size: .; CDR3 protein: CASSTYAFRGYNEQFF; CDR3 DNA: TGTGCCAGTAGTACCTACGCTTTCCGAGGCTACAATGAGCAGTTCTTC
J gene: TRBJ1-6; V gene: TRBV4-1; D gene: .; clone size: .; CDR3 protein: CASSQESASSPNSPLHF; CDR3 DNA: TGCGCCAGCAGCCAAGAGTCCGCATCTTCACCCAATTCACCCCTCCACTTT
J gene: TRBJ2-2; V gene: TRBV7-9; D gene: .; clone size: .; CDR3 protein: CASSSPPGGTNTGELFF; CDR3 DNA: TGTGCCAGCAGCTCCCCCCCGGGCGGGACGAACACCGGGGAGCTGTTTTTT
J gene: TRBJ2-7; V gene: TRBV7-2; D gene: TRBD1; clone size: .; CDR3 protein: CASSLRQGGSYEQYF; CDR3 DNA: TGTGCCAGCAGCCTTCGACAGGGGGGATCCTACGAGCAGTACTTC
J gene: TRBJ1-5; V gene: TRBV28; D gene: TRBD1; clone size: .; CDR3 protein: CASRRLQGDQPQHF; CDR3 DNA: TGTGCCAGCAGACGATTACAGGGGGATCAGCCCCAGCATTTT
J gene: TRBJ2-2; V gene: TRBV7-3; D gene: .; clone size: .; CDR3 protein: CASSLKTGWAGELFF; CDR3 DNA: TGTGCCAGCAGCTTAAAGACGGGGTGGGCCGGGGAGCTGTTTTTT
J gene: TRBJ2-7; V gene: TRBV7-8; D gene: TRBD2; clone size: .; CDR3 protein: CASSKGGSAAREQYF; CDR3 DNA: TGTGCCAGCAGCAAGGGAGGGTCGGCGGCGCGAGAGCAGTACTTC
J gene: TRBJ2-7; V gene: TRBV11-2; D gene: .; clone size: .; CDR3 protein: CASSLGVSSYEQYF; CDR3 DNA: TGTGCCAGCAGCTTAGGGGTGAGCTCCTACGAGCAGTACTTC
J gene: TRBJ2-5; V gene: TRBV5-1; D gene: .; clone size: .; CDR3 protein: CASSLAQSLETQYF; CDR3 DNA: TGCGCCAGCAGCTTGGCCCAAAGTTTAGAGACCCAGTACTTC
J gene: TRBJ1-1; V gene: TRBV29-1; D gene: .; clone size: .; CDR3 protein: CSVGTANTEAFF; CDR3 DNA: TGCAGCGTTGGGACAGCGAACACTGAAGCTTTCTTT
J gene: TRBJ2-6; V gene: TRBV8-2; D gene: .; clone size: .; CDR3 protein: CGTYCQSRANVLTF; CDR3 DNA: TGTGGCACCTATTGTCAAAGTCGGGCCAACGTCCTGACTTTC
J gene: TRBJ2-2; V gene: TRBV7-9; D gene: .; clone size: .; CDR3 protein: CASSLAGKGAAIGTGELFF; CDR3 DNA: TGTGCCAGCAGCTTAGCGGGGAAAGGGGCCGCAATCGGCACCGGGGAGCTGTTTTTT
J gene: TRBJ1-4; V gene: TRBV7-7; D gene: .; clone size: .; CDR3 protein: CASSLGVNEKLFF; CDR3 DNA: TGTGCCAGCAGCTTGGGAGTAAATGAAAAACTGTTTTTT
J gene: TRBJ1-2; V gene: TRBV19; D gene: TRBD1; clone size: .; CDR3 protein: CASSFGTGDYGYTF; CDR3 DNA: TGTGCCAGTAGTTTCGGGACAGGGGACTATGGCTACACCTTC
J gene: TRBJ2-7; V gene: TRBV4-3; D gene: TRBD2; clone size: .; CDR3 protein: CASSPTLRRLAYEQYF; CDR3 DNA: TGCGCCAGCAGCCCAACCCTTCGGAGACTAGCTTACGAGCAGTACTTC
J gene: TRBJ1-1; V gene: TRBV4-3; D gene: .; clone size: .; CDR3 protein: CASSQDVVREGTEAFF; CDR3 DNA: TGCGCCAGCAGCCAAGACGTGGTTAGGGAGGGCACTGAAGCTTTCTTT
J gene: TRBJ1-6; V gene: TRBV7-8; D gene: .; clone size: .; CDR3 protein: CASSLGSGNSPLHF; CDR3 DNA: TGTGCCAGCAGCTTAGGGTCAGGGAATTCACCCCTCCACTTT
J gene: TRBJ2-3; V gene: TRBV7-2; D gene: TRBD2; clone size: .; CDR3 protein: CASRVGAGGLDTQYF; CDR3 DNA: TGTGCCAGCAGGGTCGGAGCGGGGGGGTTAGATACGCAGTATTTT
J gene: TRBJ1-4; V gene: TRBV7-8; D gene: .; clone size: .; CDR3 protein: CASSRETDELFF; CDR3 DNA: TGTGCCAGCAGCCGAGAGACAGACGAACTGTTTTTT
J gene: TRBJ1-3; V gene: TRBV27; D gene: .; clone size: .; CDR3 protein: CASSFGAGNTIYF; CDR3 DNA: TGTGCCAGCAGCTTCGGGGCAGGAAACACCATATATTTT
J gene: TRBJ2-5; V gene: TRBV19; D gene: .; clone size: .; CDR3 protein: CASSPRDFRRETQYF; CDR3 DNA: TGTGCCAGTAGTCCCCGGGACTTCCGCCGGGAGACCCAGTACTTC
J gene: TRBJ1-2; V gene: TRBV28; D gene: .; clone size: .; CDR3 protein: CASVSNYGYTF; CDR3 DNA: TGTGCCAGTGTATCTAACTATGGCTACACCTTC
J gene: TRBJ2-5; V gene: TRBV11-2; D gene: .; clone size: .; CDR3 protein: CASSFGTLQETQYF; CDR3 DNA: TGTGCCAGCAGCTTCGGGACTCTCCAAGAGACCCAGTACTTC
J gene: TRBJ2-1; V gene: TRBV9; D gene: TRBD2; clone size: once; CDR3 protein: CASSESGGRDNEQFF; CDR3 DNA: TGTGCCAGCAGCGAGAGCGGGGGTAGGGACAATGAGCAGTTCTTC
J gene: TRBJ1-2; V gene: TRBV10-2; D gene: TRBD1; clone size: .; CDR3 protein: CASSEGQGAKPYGYTF; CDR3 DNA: TGCGCCAGCAGTGAGGGGCAGGGGGCGAAGCCCTATGGCTACACCTTC
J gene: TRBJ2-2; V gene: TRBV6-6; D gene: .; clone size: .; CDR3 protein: CASSFTSEGELFF; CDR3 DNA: TGTGCCAGCAGCTTCACTTCCGAGGGGGAGCTGTTTTTT
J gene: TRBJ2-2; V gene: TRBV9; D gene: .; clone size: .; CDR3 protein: CASSVNANTGELFF; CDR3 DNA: TGTGCCAGCAGCGTCAACGCGAACACCGGGGAGCTGTTTTTT
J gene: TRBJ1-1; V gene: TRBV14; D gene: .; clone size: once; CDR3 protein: CASSQEWEGTEAFF; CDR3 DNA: TGTGCCAGCAGCCAAGAATGGGAGGGCACTGAAGCTTTCTTT
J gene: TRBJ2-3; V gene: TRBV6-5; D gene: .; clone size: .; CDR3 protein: CASSYTDSTDTQYF; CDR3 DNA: TGTGCCAGCAGTTACACCGACAGCACAGATACGCAGTATTTT
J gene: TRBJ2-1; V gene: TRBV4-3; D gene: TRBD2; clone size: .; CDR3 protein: CASSQEVRTPGLEDNEQFF; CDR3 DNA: TGCGCCAGCAGCCAAGAGGTGAGAACTCCGGGACTAGAGGACAATGAGCAGTTCTTC
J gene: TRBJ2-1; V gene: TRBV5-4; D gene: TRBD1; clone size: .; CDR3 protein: CASSLRGLPEQFF; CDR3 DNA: TGTGCCAGCAGCTTGAGGGGGCTCCCTGAGCAGTTCTTC
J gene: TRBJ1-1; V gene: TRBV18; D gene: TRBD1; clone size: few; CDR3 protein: CASSPETGDTEAFF; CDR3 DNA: TGTGCCAGCTCACCGGAGACAGGGGACACTGAAGCTTTCTTT
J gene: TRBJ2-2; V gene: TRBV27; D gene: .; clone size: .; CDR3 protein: CASLNDGGGFGELFF; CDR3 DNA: TGTGCCAGCCTTAATGACGGAGGGGGCTTCGGGGAGCTGTTTTTT
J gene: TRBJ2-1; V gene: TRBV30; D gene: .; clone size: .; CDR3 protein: CAWSGDHLRNEQFF; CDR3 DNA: TGTGCCTGGAGTGGGGACCACCTTAGGAATGAGCAGTTCTTC